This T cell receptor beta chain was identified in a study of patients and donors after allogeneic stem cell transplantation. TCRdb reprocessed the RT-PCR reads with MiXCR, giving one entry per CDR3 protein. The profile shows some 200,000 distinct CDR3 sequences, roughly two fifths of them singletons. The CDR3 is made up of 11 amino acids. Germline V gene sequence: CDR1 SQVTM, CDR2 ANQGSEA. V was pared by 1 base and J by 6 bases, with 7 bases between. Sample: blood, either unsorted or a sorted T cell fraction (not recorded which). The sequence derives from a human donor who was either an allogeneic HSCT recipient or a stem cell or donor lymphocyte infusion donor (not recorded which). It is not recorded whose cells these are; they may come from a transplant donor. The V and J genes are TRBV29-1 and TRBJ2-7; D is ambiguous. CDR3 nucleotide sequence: TGCAGCGTTGAAGGCATCGGCGAGCAGTACTTC. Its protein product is CSVEGIGEQYF.